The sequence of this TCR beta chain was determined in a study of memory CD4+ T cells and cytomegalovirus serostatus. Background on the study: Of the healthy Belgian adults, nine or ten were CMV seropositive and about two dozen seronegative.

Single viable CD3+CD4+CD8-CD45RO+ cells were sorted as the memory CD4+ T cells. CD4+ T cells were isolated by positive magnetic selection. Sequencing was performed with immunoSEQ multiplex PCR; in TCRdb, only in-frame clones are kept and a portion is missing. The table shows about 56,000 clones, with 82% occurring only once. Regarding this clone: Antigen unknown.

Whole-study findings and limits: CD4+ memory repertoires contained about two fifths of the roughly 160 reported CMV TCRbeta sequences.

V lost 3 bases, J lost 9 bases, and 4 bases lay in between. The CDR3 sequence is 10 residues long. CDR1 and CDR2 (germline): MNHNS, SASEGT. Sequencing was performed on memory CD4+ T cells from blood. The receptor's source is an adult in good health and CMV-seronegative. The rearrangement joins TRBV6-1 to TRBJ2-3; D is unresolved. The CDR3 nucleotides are TGTGCCAGCAGTGACATCACGCAGTATTTT. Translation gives CASSDITQYF.